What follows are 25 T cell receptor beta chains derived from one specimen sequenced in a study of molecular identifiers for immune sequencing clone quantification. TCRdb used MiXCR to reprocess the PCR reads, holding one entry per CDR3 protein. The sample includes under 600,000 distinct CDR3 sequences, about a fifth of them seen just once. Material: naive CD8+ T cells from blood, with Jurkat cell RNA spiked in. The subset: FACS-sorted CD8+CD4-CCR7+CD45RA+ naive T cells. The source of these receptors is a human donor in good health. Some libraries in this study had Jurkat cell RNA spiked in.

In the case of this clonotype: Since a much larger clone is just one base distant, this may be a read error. CDR3 region: CSVTGPGRTDVLETQYF. CDR3 coding DNA: TGCAGCGTAACCGGGCCCGGACGGACCGACGTCCTAGAGACCCAGTACTTC. The chain employs TRBV29-1 and TRBJ2-5; D is uncertain. Germline CDR1 SQVTM, CDR2 ANQGSEA. V lost 6 bases, J lost 4 bases, and 27 bases lay in between. CDR3 length equals 17 residues.

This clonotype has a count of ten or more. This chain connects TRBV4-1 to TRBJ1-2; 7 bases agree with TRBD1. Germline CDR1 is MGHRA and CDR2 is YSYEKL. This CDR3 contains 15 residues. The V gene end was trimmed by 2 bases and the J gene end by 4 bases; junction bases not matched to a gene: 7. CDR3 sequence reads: CASSQIQGTAYGYTF. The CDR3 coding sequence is TGCGCCAGCAGCCAAATACAGGGGACGGCCTATGGCTACACCTTC.

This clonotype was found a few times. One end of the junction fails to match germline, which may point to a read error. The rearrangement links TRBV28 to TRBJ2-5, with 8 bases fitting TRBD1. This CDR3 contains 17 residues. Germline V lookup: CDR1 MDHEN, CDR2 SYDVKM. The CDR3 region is CGSAGYDRGRGRETQYF. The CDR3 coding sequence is TGCGGCAGCGCGGGCTACGACCGGGGCAGGGGGCGGGAGACCCAGTACTTC.

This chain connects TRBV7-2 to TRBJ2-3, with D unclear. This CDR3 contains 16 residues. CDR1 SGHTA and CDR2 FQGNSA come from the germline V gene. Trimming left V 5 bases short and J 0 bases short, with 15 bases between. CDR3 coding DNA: TGTGCCAGCAGCCCCACCTTCGTACCTAGCACAGATACGCAGTATTTT. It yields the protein CASSPTFVPSTDTQYF.

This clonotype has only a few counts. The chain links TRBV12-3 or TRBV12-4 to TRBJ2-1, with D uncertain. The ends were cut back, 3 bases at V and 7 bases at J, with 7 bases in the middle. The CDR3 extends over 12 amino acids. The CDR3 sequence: CASSFARNEQFF. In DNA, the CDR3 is TGTGCCAGCAGTTTCGCCAGAAATGAGCAGTTCTTC.

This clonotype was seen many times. CDR3 coding DNA: TGTGCCAGCAGTGTTGATACGCAGTATTTT. It is translated as CASSVDTQYF. The chain employs TRBV2 and TRBJ2-3; D ambiguous. CDR3 length equals 10 residues. The germline V gene encodes CDR1 SNHLY and CDR2 FYNNEI. V shed 4 bases and J shed 6 bases, with 2 bases lying between them.

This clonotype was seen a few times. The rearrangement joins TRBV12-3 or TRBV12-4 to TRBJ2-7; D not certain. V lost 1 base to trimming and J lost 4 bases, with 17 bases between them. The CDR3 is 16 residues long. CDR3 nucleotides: TGTGCCAGCAGTTTAGGGTTGAGGCCTGGGGTTTACGAGCAGTACTTC. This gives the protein CASSLGLRPGVYEQYF.

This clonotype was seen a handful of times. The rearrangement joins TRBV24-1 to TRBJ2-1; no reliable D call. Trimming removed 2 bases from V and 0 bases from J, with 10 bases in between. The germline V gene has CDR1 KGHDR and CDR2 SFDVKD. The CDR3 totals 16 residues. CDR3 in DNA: TGTGCCACCAGTGATTACTATTCGAGCTCCTACAATGAGCAGTTCTTC. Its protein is CATSDYYSSSYNEQFF.

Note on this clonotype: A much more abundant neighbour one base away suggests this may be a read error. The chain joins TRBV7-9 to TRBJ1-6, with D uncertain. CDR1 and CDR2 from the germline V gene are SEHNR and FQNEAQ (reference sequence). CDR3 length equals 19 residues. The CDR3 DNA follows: TGTGCCAGCAGCTTAAGGTCGGAGAGATTTAGCTCCTATAGTTCACCCCTCCACTTT. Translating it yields CASSLRSERFSSYSSPLHF.

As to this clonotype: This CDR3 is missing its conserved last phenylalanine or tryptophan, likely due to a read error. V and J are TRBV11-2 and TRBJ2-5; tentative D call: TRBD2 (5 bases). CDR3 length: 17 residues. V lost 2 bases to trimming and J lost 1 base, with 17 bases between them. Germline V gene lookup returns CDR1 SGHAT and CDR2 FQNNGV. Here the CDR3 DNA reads TGTGCCAGCAGCTTATCTCCCTCGCCGGGAAGCCAAGAGACCCAGTACCTC. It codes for CASSLSPSPGSQETQYL.

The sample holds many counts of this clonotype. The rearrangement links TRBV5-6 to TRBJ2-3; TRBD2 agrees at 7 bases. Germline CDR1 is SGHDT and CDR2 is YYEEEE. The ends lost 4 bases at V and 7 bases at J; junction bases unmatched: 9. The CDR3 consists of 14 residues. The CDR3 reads CASSTGGLPNTQYF. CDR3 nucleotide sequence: TGTGCCAGCAGCACGGGGGGACTTCCAAATACGCAGTATTTT.

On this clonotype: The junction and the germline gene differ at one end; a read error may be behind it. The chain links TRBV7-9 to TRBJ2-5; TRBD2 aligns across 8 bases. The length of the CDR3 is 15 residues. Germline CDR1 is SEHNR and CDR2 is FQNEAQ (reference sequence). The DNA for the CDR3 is TGTGCCGGCAGCTTAGCGGGACAATTTGGAGAGACCCAGTACTTC. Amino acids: CAGSLAGQFGETQYF. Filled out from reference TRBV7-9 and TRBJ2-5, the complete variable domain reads DTGVSQNPRHKITKRGQNVTFRCDPISEHNRLYWYRQTLGQGPEFLTYFQNEAQLEKSRLLSDRFSAERPKGSFSTLEIQRTEQGDSAMYLCAGSLAGQFGETQYFGPGTRLLVL.

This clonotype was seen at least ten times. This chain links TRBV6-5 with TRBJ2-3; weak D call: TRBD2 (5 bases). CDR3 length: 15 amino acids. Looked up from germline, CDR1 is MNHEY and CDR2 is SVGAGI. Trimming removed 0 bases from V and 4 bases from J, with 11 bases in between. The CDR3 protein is CASSYSTAGADTQYF. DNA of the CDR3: TGTGCCAGCAGTTACTCGACTGCGGGCGCAGATACGCAGTATTTT.

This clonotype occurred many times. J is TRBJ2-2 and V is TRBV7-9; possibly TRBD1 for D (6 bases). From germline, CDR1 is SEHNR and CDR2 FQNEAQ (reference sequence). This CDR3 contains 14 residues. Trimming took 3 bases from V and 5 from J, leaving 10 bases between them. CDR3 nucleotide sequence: TGTGCCAGCAGCTTCTTGGGGGCTACCGGGGAGCTGTTTTTT. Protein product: CASSFLGATGELFF. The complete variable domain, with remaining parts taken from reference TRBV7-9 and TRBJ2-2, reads DTGVSQNPRHKITKRGQNVTFRCDPISEHNRLYWYRQTLGQGPEFLTYFQNEAQLEKSRLLSDRFSAERPKGSFSTLEIQRTEQGDSAMYLCASSFLGATGELFFGEGSRLTVL.

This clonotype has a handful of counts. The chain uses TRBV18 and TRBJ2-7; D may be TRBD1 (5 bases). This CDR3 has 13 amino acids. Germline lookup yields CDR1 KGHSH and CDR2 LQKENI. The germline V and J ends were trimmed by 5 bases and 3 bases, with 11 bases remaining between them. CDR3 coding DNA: TGTGCCAGCTCAACCCGACAGTTCTACGAGCAGTACTTC. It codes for CASSTRQFYEQYF.

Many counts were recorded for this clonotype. CDR3 coding DNA: TGTGCCACCAGTGATATCCCCGGGACAGGGGGCCTCACTGAAGCTTTCTTT. This codes for CATSDIPGTGGLTEAFF. The chain employs TRBV24-1 and TRBJ1-1, with 12 bases lining up with TRBD1. Looked up from germline, CDR1 is KGHDR and CDR2 is SFDVKD. V shed 3 bases, J shed 4 bases, and the junction held 8 bases outside the gene matches. The CDR3 contains 17 residues.

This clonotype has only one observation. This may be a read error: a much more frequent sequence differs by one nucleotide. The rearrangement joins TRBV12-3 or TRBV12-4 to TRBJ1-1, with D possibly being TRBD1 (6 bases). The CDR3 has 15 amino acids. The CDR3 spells CTSSPPGGGVTEAFF. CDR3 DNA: TGTACCAGCAGTCCACCGGGAGGGGGGGTCACTGAAGCTTTCTTT.

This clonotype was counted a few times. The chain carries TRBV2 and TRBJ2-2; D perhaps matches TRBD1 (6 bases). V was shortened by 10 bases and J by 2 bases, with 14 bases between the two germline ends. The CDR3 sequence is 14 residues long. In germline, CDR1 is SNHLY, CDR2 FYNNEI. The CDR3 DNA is TGTGCCATCCCCCAGGACAGAAACACCGGGGAGCTGTTTTTT. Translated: CAIPQDRNTGELFF.

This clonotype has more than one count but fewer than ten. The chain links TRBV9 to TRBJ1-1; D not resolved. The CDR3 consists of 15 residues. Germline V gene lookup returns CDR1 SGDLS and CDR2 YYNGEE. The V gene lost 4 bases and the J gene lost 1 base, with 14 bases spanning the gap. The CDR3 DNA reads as TGTGCCAGCAGCCCCACTCAGGATTCGAACACTGAAGCTTTCTTT. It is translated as CASSPTQDSNTEAFF.

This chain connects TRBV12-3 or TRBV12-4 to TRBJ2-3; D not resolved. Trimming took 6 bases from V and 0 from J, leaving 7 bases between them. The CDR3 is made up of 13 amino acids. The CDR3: CASRVTSTDTQYF. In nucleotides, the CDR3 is TGTGCCAGCAGGGTCACTAGCACAGATACGCAGTATTTT.

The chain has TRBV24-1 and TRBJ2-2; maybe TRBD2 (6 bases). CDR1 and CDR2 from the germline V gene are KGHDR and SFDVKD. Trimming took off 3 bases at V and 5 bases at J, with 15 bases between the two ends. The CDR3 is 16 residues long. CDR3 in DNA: TGTGCCACCAGTGATCTCCCCGGTGGGGGGACCGGGGAGCTGTTTTTT. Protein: CATSDLPGGGTGELFF.

DNA of the CDR3: TGCGCCAGCAGCCAAGATCGGGGGGCGCCCACAGATACGCAGTATTTT. Encoded protein: CASSQDRGAPTDTQYF. The chain links TRBV4-3 to TRBJ2-3; D is perhaps TRBD2 (7 bases). CDR3 length: 16 residues. V was shortened by 0 bases and J by 2 bases, with 12 bases between the two germline ends. Germline CDR1 and CDR2: LGHNA and YSLEER.

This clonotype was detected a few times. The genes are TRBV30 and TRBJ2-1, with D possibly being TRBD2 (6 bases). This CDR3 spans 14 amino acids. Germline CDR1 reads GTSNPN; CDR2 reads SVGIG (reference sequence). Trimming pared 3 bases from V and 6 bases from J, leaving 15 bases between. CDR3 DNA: TGTGCCTGGAGGGAGGGCGGGATCGGCAATGAGCAGTTCTTC. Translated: CAWREGGIGNEQFF.

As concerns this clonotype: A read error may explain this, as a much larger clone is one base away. Here the CDR3 reads CASSPGALSFYEQYF. In DNA, the CDR3 is TGTGCCAGCAGTCCGGGGGCTCTCAGCTTCTACGAGCAGTACTTC. The chain employs TRBV7-2 and TRBJ2-7; D may correspond to TRBD1 or TRBD2 (6 bases each). The CDR3 has 15 amino acids. The V gene lost 6 bases and the J gene lost 3 bases, with 18 bases spanning the gap. Germline CDR1 is SGHTA and CDR2 is FQGNSA. The entire variable domain, with the rest obtained from reference TRBV7-2 and TRBJ2-7, is as follows: GAGVSQSPSNKVTEKGKDVELRCDPISGHTALYWYRQSLGQGLEFLIYFQGNSAPDKSGLPSDRFSAERTGGSVSTLTIQRTQQEDSAVYLCASSPGALSFYEQYFGPGTRLTVT.

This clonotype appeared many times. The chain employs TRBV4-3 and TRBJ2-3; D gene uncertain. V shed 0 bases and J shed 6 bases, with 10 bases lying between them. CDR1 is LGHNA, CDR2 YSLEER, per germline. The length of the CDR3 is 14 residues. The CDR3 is CASSQDRMSDTQYF. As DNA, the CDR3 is TGCGCCAGCAGCCAAGATAGAATGTCGGATACGCAGTATTTT.